This T cell receptor (beta chain) emerged from a study of blood T cell repertoires in COVID-19. The wider study: Sources were T cells, B-cell-depleted T cells, or PBMCs; the material itself was cDNA or gDNA.

How the authors handled the data: By means of reference gene primer amplification, nucleated cell counts were estimated. Libraries were prepared by immunoSEQ multiplex PCR; TCRdb keeps only in-frame clonotypes and omits some of them. Clonal size and the V and J genes are those of that table, whereas D and trimming came from the DNA. The sample shows roughly 160,000 clones, 80% to 90% of them seen only once. The CDR3 length is 13 residues. CDR1 MDHEN and CDR2 SYDVKM come from the germline V gene. Trimming removed 7 bases from V and 2 bases from J, with 11 bases in between. V usage is TRBV28 and J usage is TRBJ1-2; D gene unclear. Sequencing was done on a sample of peripheral blood. The receptor's source is a man aged 55 to 70 with acute or convalescent COVID-19. This CDR3 is CASKLGGNYGYTF. CDR3 DNA: TGTGCCAGCAAACTAGGCGGAAACTATGGCTACACCTTC.